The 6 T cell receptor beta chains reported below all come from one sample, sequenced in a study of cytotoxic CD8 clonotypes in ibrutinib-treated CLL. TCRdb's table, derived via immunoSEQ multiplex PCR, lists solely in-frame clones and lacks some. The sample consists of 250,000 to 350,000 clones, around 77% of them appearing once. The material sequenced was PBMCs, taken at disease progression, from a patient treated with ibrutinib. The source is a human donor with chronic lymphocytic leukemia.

CDR3 bases: TGTGCCAGCAGCTTAGCTGGGTCGGGGTACGAGCAGTACTTC. Protein sequence: CASSLAGSGYEQYF. The V call is TRBV7-6, the J call TRBJ2-7; TRBD2 is a possible D gene (5 bases). The CDR3 has 14 residues. In germline, CDR1 is SGHVS, CDR2 FNYEAQ. V gave up 0 bases and J gave up 4 bases, with 10 bases separating them.

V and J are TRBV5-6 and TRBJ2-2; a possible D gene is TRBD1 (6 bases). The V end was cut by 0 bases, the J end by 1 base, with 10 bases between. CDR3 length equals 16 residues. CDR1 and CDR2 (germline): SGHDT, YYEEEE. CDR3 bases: TGTGCCAGCAGCTTGGTTGTAGGGGGGAACACCGGGGAGCTGTTTTTT. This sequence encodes CASSLVVGGNTGELFF.

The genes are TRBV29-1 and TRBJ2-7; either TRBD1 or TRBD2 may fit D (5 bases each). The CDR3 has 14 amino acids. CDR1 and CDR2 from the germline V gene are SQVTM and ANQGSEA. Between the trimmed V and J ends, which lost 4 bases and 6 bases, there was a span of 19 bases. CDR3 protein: CSVVGTSPSSEQYF. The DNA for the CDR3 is TGCAGCGTTGTGGGGACCAGCCCGTCGAGCGAGCAGTACTTC.

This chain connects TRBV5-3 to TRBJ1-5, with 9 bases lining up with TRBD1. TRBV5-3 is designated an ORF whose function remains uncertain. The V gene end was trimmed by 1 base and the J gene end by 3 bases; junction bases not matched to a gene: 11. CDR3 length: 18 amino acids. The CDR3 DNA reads TGTGCCAGAAGCTTGAGTGGTAGTAACAGGGGGCTCAATCAGCCCCAGCATTTT. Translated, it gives CARSLSGSNRGLNQPQHF.

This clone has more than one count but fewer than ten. The CDR3 DNA is TGTGCCAGCAGCCGGACAGGGGCAAGAGCCACTGAAGCTTTCTTT. Protein sequence: CASSRTGARATEAFF. The chain couples TRBV5-4 to TRBJ1-1, with TRBD1 matching 9 bases. Germline CDR1 SGHNT, CDR2 YYREEE (reference sequence). This CDR3 is 15 amino acids long. Trimming cost V 4 bases and J 4 bases; bases outside gene matches: 8.

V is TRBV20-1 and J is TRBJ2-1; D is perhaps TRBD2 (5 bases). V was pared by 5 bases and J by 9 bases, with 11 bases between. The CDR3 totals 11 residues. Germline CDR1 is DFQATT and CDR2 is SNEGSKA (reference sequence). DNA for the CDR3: TGCAGTGCTGAACACAGCGGTGAGCAGTTCTTC. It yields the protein CSAEHSGEQFF.